Listed here are 30 T cell receptor beta chains from one sample, sequenced in a study of beta chain features in type 1 diabetes. Their specific antigens are unknown. General study results and limits: Among patients with Type 1 diabetes, TCRB CDR3s were moderately but significantly shorter in every one of the four CD4+ subsets.

Of the isolated RNA, all was reverse transcribed, and so the sequenced material was expressed TCRB transcripts. Profiled with immunoSEQ multiplex PCR; TCRdb holds only in-frame clones, not every one. Altogether 35,000 to 45,000 clones are present, about 68% being singletons, with the ten largest covering less than 2%. The sequencing input was Tregs from blood. These receptors all stem from a young man with type 1 diabetes. Some clones in this sample may be carry-over from other donors' samples.

V and J are TRBV5-1 and TRBJ1-2, with D possibly being TRBD1 (6 bases). The CDR3 spans 13 residues. Germline CDR1 SGHRS, CDR2 YFSETQ. Trimming removed 7 bases at V and 2 bases at J, with 12 bases between. The CDR3 DNA reads TGCGCCAGCGCCGTGACAGGAAACTATGGCTACACCTTC. Amino acid sequence: CASAVTGNYGYTF.

This chain uses TRBV5-1 with TRBJ1-1; D gene uncertain. V was clipped by 0 bases and J by 3 bases, with 12 bases between them. CDR3 length: 15 residues. Germline V lookup: CDR1 SGHRS, CDR2 YFSETQ. The CDR3 spells CASSLESRRYTEAFF. The CDR3 DNA sequence: TGCGCCAGCAGCTTGGAGAGCCGGAGGTACACTGAAGCTTTCTTT.

This clone was found a few times. The gene calls are TRBV18 and TRBJ2-7, with 8 bases aligning to TRBD1. Germline trimming cut 4 bases from V and 4 bases from J; bases unmatched to any gene: 6. The CDR3 has 14 residues. Germline V gene lookup returns CDR1 KGHSH and CDR2 LQKENI. CDR3: CASSQWTGQYEQYF. The CDR3 DNA reads TGTGCCAGCTCACAATGGACAGGGCAATACGAGCAGTACTTC.

The chain recombines TRBV5-4 with TRBJ2-5; D is possibly TRBD2 (7 bases). Trimming left V 2 bases short and J 3 bases short, with 14 bases between. The CDR3 contains 15 residues. CDR1 and CDR2 (germline): SGHNT, YYREEE (reference sequence). The CDR3 nucleotides read TGTGCCAGCAGCTTCAGGGGAGGGGGGAAAGAGACCCAGTACTTC. Protein sequence: CASSFRGGGKETQYF.

This chain links TRBV30 with TRBJ2-1, with D perhaps TRBD2 (7 bases). Germline-derived CDR1 and CDR2 are GTSNPN and SVGIG (reference sequence). Trimming removed 0 bases at V and 7 bases at J, with 10 bases between. The CDR3 sequence is 13 residues long. The CDR3 is CAWSVRGANEQFF. The CDR3 region has the DNA TGTGCCTGGAGTGTACGGGGGGCTAATGAGCAGTTCTTC. Based on the CDR3 plus reference TRBV30 and TRBJ2-1, the full variable domain is SQTIHQWPATLVQPVGSPLSLECTVEGTSNPNLYWYRQAAGRGLQLLFYSVGIGQISSEVPQNLSASRPQDRQFILSSKKLLLSDSGFYLCAWSVRGANEQFFGPGTRLTVL.

The rearrangement uses TRBV6-5 and TRBJ2-2; possibly TRBD1 for D (6 bases). The germline gives CDR1 MNHEY, CDR2 SVGAGI. There are 14 residues in the CDR3. V lost 6 bases and J 5 bases, leaving 13 bases between the germline ends. CDR3 nucleotide sequence: TGTGCCAGCAGGCGACAGGCTTGGACCGGGGAGCTGTTTTTT. This sequence encodes CASRRQAWTGELFF.

V is TRBV11-2 and J is TRBJ2-2; 9 bases are a match to TRBD1. There are 14 residues in the CDR3. Germline values: CDR1 SGHAT, CDR2 FQNNGV. The junction had 5 bases not matched to a gene; V was cut back by 6 bases and J by 6 bases. This CDR3 reads CASSWDREAGELFF. CDR3 bases: TGTGCCAGCAGTTGGGACAGGGAAGCCGGGGAGCTGTTTTTT.

This chain uses TRBV7-6 with TRBJ1-4, with TRBD1 matching 8 bases. The CDR3 extends over 16 amino acids. The germline V gene has CDR1 SGHVS and CDR2 FNYEAQ. Trimming at V came to 5 bases and at J to 8 bases, leaving 13 bases not matched to a gene. The CDR3 is CASSRAARGPWEKLFF. Here the CDR3 DNA reads TGTGCCAGCAGCCGAGCAGCCAGGGGGCCTTGGGAAAAACTGTTTTTT. Together with reference TRBV7-6 and TRBJ1-4, the CDR3 gives the full variable domain: GAGVSQSPRYKVTKRGQDVALRCDPISGHVSLYWYRQALGQGPEFLTYFNYEAQQDKSGLPNDRFSAERPEGSISTLTIQRTEQRDSAMYRCASSRAARGPWEKLFFGSGTQLSVL.

This clone was seen more than once but under ten times. The chain has TRBV20-1 and TRBJ1-1, with unresolved D. Trimming took off 2 bases at V and 5 bases at J, with 6 bases between the two ends. The CDR3 is 11 residues long. Germline V lookup: CDR1 DFQATT, CDR2 SNEGSKA (reference sequence). DNA of the CDR3: TGCAGTGCTAGACTGAGAACTGAAGCTTTCTTT. It yields the protein CSARLRTEAFF.

The chain carries TRBV9 and TRBJ1-2; tentatively, D is TRBD1 (6 bases). Looked up from germline, CDR1 is SGDLS and CDR2 is YYNGEE. The CDR3 has 13 residues. Trimming stripped 5 bases from V and 8 bases from J, with 16 bases between. This chain's CDR3 is CASSNRDPRGYTF. DNA for the CDR3: TGTGCCAGCAGTAACAGGGACCCTCGAGGCTACACCTTC. Full variable domain (missing parts from reference TRBV9 and TRBJ1-2): DSGVTQTPKHLITATGQRVTLRCSPRSGDLSVYWYQQSLDQGLQFLIQYYNGEERAKGNILERFSAQQFPDLHSELNLSSLELGDSALYFCASSNRDPRGYTFGSGTRLTVV.

The CDR3 loop reads CASSPFVIIRGANTGELFF. For the CDR3, the DNA is TGTGCCAGCAGCCCCTTCGTAATAATTCGGGGGGCGAACACCGGGGAGCTGTTTTTT. The rearrangement uses TRBV11-2 and TRBJ2-2; TRBD2 matches at 7 bases. J lost 0 bases, V lost 5 bases, and 15 bases had no gene match. The CDR3 length is 19 residues. Germline lookup yields CDR1 SGHAT and CDR2 FQNNGV.

CDR3 sequence (DNA): TGTGCCAGCAGTCCTCCACTAGCGGGGGGGGTTGAGCAGTTCTTC. As protein: CASSPPLAGGVEQFF. The V call is TRBV5-5, the J call TRBJ2-1; 13 bases map to TRBD2. V shed 5 bases, J shed 9 bases, and the junction held 8 bases outside the gene matches. CDR1 SGHKS and CDR2 YYEKEE come from the germline V gene (reference sequence). The CDR3 totals 15 residues.

The rearrangement uses TRBV7-3 and TRBJ1-1, with D unresolved. Germline CDR1 and CDR2: SGHTA and FQGTGA. The V and J ends lost 5 bases and 6 bases respectively, with 19 bases between them. This CDR3 is built from 15 residues. The DNA for the CDR3 is TGTGCCAGCAGCCGGCGATCCGGAGGCGTCTCTGAAGCTTTCTTT. Amino acid sequence: CASSRRSGGVSEAFF.

This chain uses TRBV19 with TRBJ1-5, with D perhaps matching TRBD1 (6 bases). V lost 7 bases and J lost 3, with 13 bases in between. Germline V gives CDR1 LNHDA, CDR2 SQIVND (reference sequence). The CDR3 spans 14 residues. CDR3 sequence: CASTSGQFNQPQHF. The CDR3 nucleotides are TGTGCCAGTACCTCTGGACAGTTCAATCAGCCCCAGCATTTT. The full variable domain, its missing parts supplied by reference TRBV19 and TRBJ1-5, is DGGITQSPKYLFRKEGQNVTLSCEQNLNHDAMYWYRQDPGQGLRLIYYSQIVNDFQKGDIAEGYSVSREKKESFPLTVTSAQKNPTAFYLCASTSGQFNQPQHFGDGTRLSIL.

This clone was counted a few times. V usage is TRBV5-1 and J usage is TRBJ2-3; 8 bases are a match to TRBD1. This CDR3 spans 15 amino acids. Germline assignment: CDR1 SGHRS and CDR2 YFSETQ. Losses at the gene ends were 1 base for V and 10 bases for J; bases not matched to a gene: 11. The CDR3 here is CASSLTTGAPSAQYF. The CDR3 nucleotides read TGCGCCAGCAGCTTGACGACAGGGGCGCCTTCGGCGCAGTATTTT.

This chain uses TRBV7-6 with TRBJ2-7; 10 bases are a match to TRBD1. V shed 4 bases, J shed 5 bases, and the junction held 8 bases outside the gene matches. Germline-derived CDR1 and CDR2 are SGHVS and FNYEAQ. The CDR3 extends over 15 amino acids. The CDR3 sequence: CASSSPGTGANEQYF. DNA of the CDR3: TGTGCCAGCAGCTCCCCCGGGACAGGGGCTAACGAGCAGTACTTC.

The rearrangement uses TRBV5-1 and TRBJ2-7; 8 bases fit TRBD2. CDR3 length equals 14 residues. Germline-derived CDR1 and CDR2 are SGHRS and YFSETQ. J gave up 6 bases and V 7 bases, and 12 bases lay outside the gene matches. The CDR3 sequence: CASCQRGGGSEQYF. The CDR3 DNA follows: TGCGCCAGCTGCCAACGGGGGGGAGGGAGCGAGCAGTACTTC.

In this sample, this clone turned up a few times. V and J are TRBV7-9 and TRBJ1-5; D is uncertain. The CDR3 contains 12 residues. CDR1 and CDR2 from the germline V gene are SEHNR and FQNEAQ (reference sequence). V lost 4 bases to trimming and J lost 4 bases, with 5 bases between them. The DNA of the CDR3 is TGTGCCAGCAGCTCATTTAATCAGCCCCAGCATTTT. Amino acid sequence: CASSSFNQPQHF.

This rearrangement joins TRBV4-2 to TRBJ2-5, with 7 bases lining up with TRBD1. Per germline, CDR1 LGHNA and CDR2 YNFKEQ. This CDR3 contains 13 residues. V shed 5 bases, J shed 5 bases, and the junction held 5 bases outside the gene matches. CDR3 sequence (DNA): TGTGCCAGCAGCTTAAGGGGGCTGGAGACCCAGTACTTC. It codes for CASSLRGLETQYF.

J is TRBJ1-4 and V is TRBV4-3; tentative D call: TRBD1 (5 bases). The CDR3 length is 15 residues. The V end was cut by 3 bases, the J end by 1 base, with 9 bases between. The germline gives CDR1 LGHNA, CDR2 YSLEER. CDR3 bases: TGCGCCAGCAGCCAGGCGGGGGGAACTAATGAAAAACTGTTTTTT. This sequence encodes CASSQAGGTNEKLFF.

This clone occurred a few times. The gene calls are TRBV7-9 and TRBJ1-3; D not resolved. This CDR3 is built from 16 residues. The V gene's germline CDR1 is SEHNR and CDR2 FQNEAQ (reference sequence). The ends were cut back, 8 bases at V and 4 bases at J, with 21 bases in the middle. Here the CDR3 DNA reads TGTGCCAGCTCATACCGGTGGGGAGGAGCAGGAAACACCATATATTTT. Its protein is CASSYRWGGAGNTIYF.

The chain has TRBV7-8 and TRBJ2-6; TRBD1 aligns across 11 bases. J lost 3 bases, V lost 4 bases, and 5 bases had no gene match. The CDR3 covers 17 residues. Germline V lookup: CDR1 SGHVS, CDR2 FQNEAQ. The CDR3 region is CASSWRTGGVGANVLTF. The CDR3 nucleotides are TGTGCCAGCAGCTGGCGGACAGGGGGCGTTGGGGCCAACGTCCTGACTTTC.

The chain combines TRBV7-9 with TRBJ1-2; tentatively, D is TRBD1 (6 bases). There are 15 residues in the CDR3. In germline, CDR1 is SEHNR, CDR2 FQNEAQ (reference sequence). Trimming removed 5 bases at V and 8 bases at J, with 21 bases between. DNA of the CDR3: TGTGCCAGCAGCCCGCGTACAGGGCTGAATGGCGGCTACACCTTC. It specifies CASSPRTGLNGGYTF.

This rearrangement joins TRBV7-9 to TRBJ1-5, with a weak D call TRBD1 (5 bases). CDR1 SEHNR and CDR2 FQNEAQ come from the germline V gene (reference sequence). CDR3 size: 13 residues. V lost 3 bases and J lost 4, with 7 bases in between. CDR3 sequence (DNA): TGTGCCAGCAGCTTTGGGGGGAATCAGCCCCAGCATTTT. It codes for CASSFGGNQPQHF.

The rearrangement joins TRBV5-1 to TRBJ2-3, with 8 bases matching TRBD2. From germline, CDR1 is SGHRS and CDR2 YFSETQ. Unmatched junction bases numbered 2, after V lost 0 bases and J lost 5 bases. The length of the CDR3 is 14 residues. The CDR3, as DNA: TGCGCCAGCAGCTTGGGAACTAGCGGAGATACGCAGTATTTT. Protein: CASSLGTSGDTQYF.

The gene calls are TRBV5-1 and TRBJ1-1; the match to TRBD1 covers 11 bases. CDR1 is SGHRS and CDR2 is YFSETQ in the germline V gene. V was pared by 4 bases and J by 10 bases, with 6 bases of the junction left unmatched. The CDR3 sequence is 13 residues long. CDR3 in DNA: TGCGCCAGCAGCCTGAGGACAGGGGGCACAGCTTTCTTT. This translates into CASSLRTGGTAFF.

This clone was detected only a few times. The chain has TRBV7-2 and TRBJ2-5, with 10 bases aligning to TRBD2. The V gene end was trimmed by 4 bases and the J gene end by 4 bases; junction bases not matched to a gene: 9. The CDR3 loop spans 16 amino acids. Germline lookup yields CDR1 SGHTA and CDR2 FQGNSA. CDR3 in amino acids: CASSYQGLAHGETQYF. CDR3 coding DNA: TGTGCCAGCAGCTACCAGGGACTAGCGCACGGAGAGACCCAGTACTTC.

The J gene is TRBJ1-3, the V gene TRBV18; no clear D. V dropped 3 bases and J dropped 6 bases, with 9 bases sitting between them. Germline V gene lookup returns CDR1 KGHSH and CDR2 LQKENI. The CDR3 is 13 residues long. The CDR3 loop reads CASSPAVLNTIYF. As DNA, the CDR3 is TGTGCCAGCTCACCGGCCGTTTTAAACACCATATATTTT.

A note on this clone: Other nucleotide sequences in the sample specify the same CDR3. The chain employs TRBV18 and TRBJ2-3; 11 bases fit TRBD2. The germline gives CDR1 KGHSH, CDR2 LQKENI. Losses at the gene ends were 2 bases for V and 2 bases for J; bases not matched to a gene: 3. The CDR3 contains 16 residues. As DNA, the CDR3 is TGTGCCAGCTCACCAAGACTAGCGGGAAACACAGATACGCAGTATTTT. This gives the protein CASSPRLAGNTDTQYF.

This chain connects TRBV7-2 to TRBJ1-1; weak D call: TRBD1 (5 bases). The CDR3 length is 14 residues. V gave up 3 bases and J gave up 5 bases, with 13 bases separating them. CDR1 and CDR2 from the germline V gene are SGHTA and FQGNSA. The CDR3 loop is CASSLFGGGTEAFF. The DNA for the CDR3 is TGTGCCAGCAGCTTGTTCGGGGGAGGGACTGAAGCTTTCTTT.